These T cell receptor beta chains were read from a single sample in a study of cytomegalovirus exposure and HLA in healthy donors. Using immunoSEQ multiplex PCR, the repertoire was profiled, and TCRdb retains in-frame clones only, with some absent. Seen here are roughly 130,000 clones, 65% to 90% observed once, and the top ten hold 2.1%. The sample consisted of PBMCs. All receptors derive from a man younger than 45 in good health and CMV-seronegative. Both conserved end residues are part of each CDR3. Fields, in order: D gene, V gene, clone size, J gene, CDR3 DNA, CDR3 protein. The D gene is left open where the match is weak. Where a row states a size, it is once, few, many or the class of an expanded clone; other rows omit it.

D: .; V: TRBV6-5; size: .; J: TRBJ1-6; DNA: TGTGGAGTCCGGGACACCTATAATTCACCCCTCCACTTT; CDR3: CGVRDTYNSPLHF
D: TRBD2; V: TRBV27; size: .; J: TRBJ2-1; DNA: TGTGCCAGCAGTTTAACCGAGCGGGGGGCTTACAATGAGCAGTTCTTC; CDR3: CASSLTERGAYNEQFF
D: .; V: TRBV7-6; size: once; J: TRBJ2-3; DNA: TGTGCCAGCAGCTTAGTAAACTACAACTCCCCGGGCACAGATACGCAGTATTTT; CDR3: CASSLVNYNSPGTDTQYF
D: TRBD1; V: TRBV18; size: .; J: TRBJ2-7; DNA: TGTGCCAGCTCACCCGAGACAGGGGGCCACGAGCAGTACTTC; CDR3: CASSPETGGHEQYF
D: TRBD1; V: TRBV28; size: .; J: TRBJ1-2; DNA: TGTGCCAGCAGTTTAAATAGGGGGCTCGGCTACACCTTC; CDR3: CASSLNRGLGYTF
D: .; V: TRBV4-1; size: .; J: TRBJ2-7; DNA: TGCGCCAGCAGCCACCCCGGACAGTACTACGAGCAGTACTTC; CDR3: CASSHPGQYYEQYF
D: .; V: TRBV19; size: few; J: TRBJ2-5; DNA: TGTGCCAGTAGTCCCCTCGCCCGGGAGACCCAGTACTTC; CDR3: CASSPLARETQYF
D: .; V: TRBV28; size: .; J: TRBJ1-2; DNA: TGTGCCAGCAGTGCGGGCCAGACCAAGATGCATGGCTACACCTTC; CDR3: CASSAGQTKMHGYTF
D: TRBD1; V: TRBV10-3; size: .; J: TRBJ2-2; DNA: TGTGCCGCGCAGGGGGCGAGCACCGGGGAGCTGTTTTTT; CDR3: CAAQGASTGELFF
D: TRBD2; V: TRBV5-1; size: .; J: TRBJ2-5; DNA: TGCGCCAGCAGCTTCCAGGCTAGCGGCAAAGAGACCCAGTACTTC; CDR3: CASSFQASGKETQYF
D: .; V: TRBV5-5; size: .; J: TRBJ2-5; DNA: TGTGCCAGCAGCTTGGAGGGGCTCGCCGCAGAGACCCAGTACTTC; CDR3: CASSLEGLAAETQYF
D: TRBD2; V: TRBV19; size: .; J: TRBJ2-1; DNA: TGTGCCAGTACCATCCCCCCTAGCGGGGGGGCGTTCCATGAGCAGTTCTTC; CDR3: CASTIPPSGGAFHEQFF
D: .; V: TRBV28; size: .; J: TRBJ2-1; DNA: TGTGCCAGCAGTGCGCAGGTTAGCTCCTACAATGAGCAGTTCTTC; CDR3: CASSAQVSSYNEQFF
D: .; V: TRBV28; size: once; J: TRBJ2-4; DNA: TGTGCCAGCAGTCCCCCAGGGACTCTAGCCAAAAACATTCAGTACTTC; CDR3: CASSPPGTLAKNIQYF
D: TRBD2; V: TRBV5-1; size: .; J: TRBJ2-5; DNA: TGCGCCAGCAGCGGGTCCTTGGGGGGGGGAGAGACCCAGTACTTC; CDR3: CASSGSLGGGETQYF
D: TRBD1; V: TRBV6-5; size: .; J: TRBJ1-5; DNA: TGTGCCAGCGGTACAGGGGGACCTTGGCCCCAGCATTTT; CDR3: CASGTGGPWPQHF
D: TRBD2; V: TRBV9; size: .; J: TRBJ2-7; DNA: TGTGCCAGCAGCCCAAGCGGGGGGGCTCGGGAGCAGTACTTC; CDR3: CASSPSGGAREQYF
D: TRBD1; V: TRBV5-1; size: .; J: TRBJ2-1; DNA: TGCGCCAGCAGCATGACAGGGGGCGATGAGCAGTTCTTC; CDR3: CASSMTGGDEQFF
D: .; V: TRBV5-4; size: .; J: TRBJ1-2; DNA: TGTGCCAGCAGCGATCGGAGGGAGAATGGCTACACCTTC; CDR3: CASSDRRENGYTF
D: TRBD1; V: TRBV29-1; size: .; J: TRBJ2-7; DNA: TGCAGCGTCGCGACAGGGGGCGAGCAGTACTTC; CDR3: CSVATGGEQYF
D: TRBD1; V: TRBV7-9; size: .; J: TRBJ2-3; DNA: TGTGCCAGCAGCTTAGCGCAAGGACAGGTACATACGCAGTATTTT; CDR3: CASSLAQGQVHTQYF
D: TRBD1; V: TRBV28; size: .; J: TRBJ1-2; DNA: TGTGCCAGCAGCTCGGGACAGGAGGCTGGCTACACCTTC; CDR3: CASSSGQEAGYTF
D: .; V: TRBV5-1; size: .; J: TRBJ2-3; DNA: TGCGCCAGCAGCTCAGGACTTGCTAGCACAGATACGCAGTATTTT; CDR3: CASSSGLASTDTQYF
D: TRBD1; V: TRBV7-7; size: .; J: TRBJ1-3; DNA: TGTGCCAGCAGCTTTACAGGGGGCTCTGGAAACACCATATATTTT; CDR3: CASSFTGGSGNTIYF
D: .; V: TRBV5-5; size: .; J: TRBJ1-2; DNA: TGTGCCAGCAGCTTAGCGGGACACCTTAACTATGGCTACACCTTC; CDR3: CASSLAGHLNYGYTF
D: .; V: TRBV9; size: .; J: TRBJ2-1; DNA: TGTGCCAGCAGCGTAAGATCCGGGAGCTCCTACAATGAGCAGTTCTTC; CDR3: CASSVRSGSSYNEQFF
D: TRBD1; V: TRBV4-1; size: .; J: TRBJ1-1; DNA: TGCGCCAGCAGCCTGGGGGGGACAGGGGGGGCTTTCTTT; CDR3: CASSLGGTGGAFF
D: .; V: TRBV28; size: .; J: TRBJ2-2; DNA: TGTGCCAGCGTACCCGGGACAACGAACACCGGGGAGCTGTTTTTT; CDR3: CASVPGTTNTGELFF
D: .; V: TRBV2; size: once; J: TRBJ1-1; DNA: TGTGCCAGCAGTGAAGTCGCGAGAAGGAACACTGAAGCTTTCTTT; CDR3: CASSEVARRNTEAFF
D: TRBD1; V: TRBV29-1; size: .; J: TRBJ1-2; DNA: TGCAGCGTCCCCGGGACAGGGTCTAACTATGGCTACACCTTC; CDR3: CSVPGTGSNYGYTF
D: TRBD1; V: TRBV5-4; size: few; J: TRBJ2-7; DNA: TGTGCCAGCAGCTTGTTGCAGGGGGCCTACGAGCAGTACTTC; CDR3: CASSLLQGAYEQYF
D: .; V: TRBV4-1; size: .; J: TRBJ2-7; DNA: TGCGCCAGCAGCCAAGTGGCCACCTCCTACGAGCAGTACTTC; CDR3: CASSQVATSYEQYF
D: TRBD2; V: TRBV4-1; size: few; J: TRBJ2-3; DNA: TGCGCCAGCAGCCAAGAAGGCCCAGCGGGAGGAATGGTTACGCAGTATTTT; CDR3: CASSQEGPAGGMVTQYF
D: .; V: TRBV6-5; size: .; J: TRBJ2-2; DNA: TGTGCCAGCAGTTATTCGGGGAACACCGGGGAGCTGTTTTTT; CDR3: CASSYSGNTGELFF
D: .; V: TRBV5-1; size: .; J: TRBJ1-1; DNA: TGCGCCAGCAGCTTGGCAGGGGCCGACACTGAAGCTTTCTTT; CDR3: CASSLAGADTEAFF
D: .; V: TRBV5-1; size: .; J: TRBJ1-2; DNA: TGCGCCAGCAGCAGGGGAGTACAGGGATACGGCTACACCTTC; CDR3: CASSRGVQGYGYTF
D: .; V: TRBV30; size: .; J: TRBJ2-4; DNA: TGTGCCTGGGCGCCGGGGGCCAAAAACATTCAGTACTTC; CDR3: CAWAPGAKNIQYF
D: .; V: TRBV5-4; size: .; J: TRBJ1-1; DNA: TGTGCCAGCAGCTTGGGTATTCGGGGGGGGAGCACTGAAGCTTTCTTT; CDR3: CASSLGIRGGSTEAFF
D: TRBD1; V: TRBV7-2; size: .; J: TRBJ2-2; DNA: TGTGCCAGCATTATGTTGGGACAGGGGGCAGAGGAGCTGTTTTTT; CDR3: CASIMLGQGAEELFF
D: .; V: TRBV15; size: once; J: TRBJ2-6; DNA: TGTGCCACCAGCAGCGAGGGCTCTGGGGCCAACGTCCTGACTTTC; CDR3: CATSSEGSGANVLTF
D: TRBD1; V: TRBV9; size: .; J: TRBJ1-6; DNA: TGTGCCAGCAGCGTGGGACAGGGGTTTAATTCACCCCTCCACTTT; CDR3: CASSVGQGFNSPLHF
D: .; V: TRBV19; size: .; J: TRBJ1-1; DNA: TGTGCCAGTAGTATTCGCAGGCAGAACACTGAAGCTTTCTTT; CDR3: CASSIRRQNTEAFF
D: TRBD1; V: TRBV29-1; size: .; J: TRBJ1-1; DNA: TGCAGCGTTGAGGGTGGGACAGGGACCACTGAAGCTTTCTTT; CDR3: CSVEGGTGTTEAFF
D: .; V: TRBV7-8; size: .; J: TRBJ2-2; DNA: TGTGCCAGCAGCCCCCTCGTGTGGGGGGGCCAAAGTGACACCGGGGAGCTGTTTTTT; CDR3: CASSPLVWGGQSDTGELFF
D: TRBD1; V: TRBV19; size: .; J: TRBJ1-6; DNA: TGTGCCAGTAGTATGTCGGGACAGGGGGCGCCGGGAAATTCACCCCTCCACTTT; CDR3: CASSMSGQGAPGNSPLHF
D: .; V: TRBV4-1; size: .; J: TRBJ2-1; DNA: TGCGCCAGCAGCCAAGAGACCAGCAGGATCTACAATGAGCAGTTCTTC; CDR3: CASSQETSRIYNEQFF
D: .; V: TRBV18; size: .; J: TRBJ1-2; DNA: TGTGCCAGCTCACCACGTTCAGGGGCAGACGGAGGCTACACCTTC; CDR3: CASSPRSGADGGYTF
D: TRBD1; V: TRBV4-2; size: .; J: TRBJ2-3; DNA: TGTGCCAGCAGCCAAACAGGGGGAAGCACAGATACGCAGTATTTT; CDR3: CASSQTGGSTDTQYF
D: .; V: TRBV18; size: .; J: TRBJ1-4; DNA: TGTGCCAGCTCATCACAGGGACTTAATGAAAAACTGTTTTTT; CDR3: CASSSQGLNEKLFF
D: .; V: TRBV7-2; size: .; J: TRBJ2-4; DNA: .; CDR3: CASSLVGQGAREF
D: .; V: TRBV11-2; size: once; J: TRBJ2-7; DNA: TGTGCCAGCAGCTTAGCGGGATCCTACGAGCAGTACTTC; CDR3: CASSLAGSYEQYF
D: TRBD1; V: TRBV5-1; size: .; J: TRBJ2-7; DNA: TGCGCCAGCAGCTTGGATGGGACAGGGCCCTACGAGCAGTACTTC; CDR3: CASSLDGTGPYEQYF
D: TRBD1; V: TRBV18; size: .; J: TRBJ1-1; DNA: TGTGCCAGCTCCGACGACAGGGATGGTGAAGCTTTCTTT; CDR3: CASSDDRDGEAFF
D: TRBD1; V: TRBV4-1; size: .; J: TRBJ2-7; DNA: TGCGCCAGCAGCCAAGGAGCGGGACAGGGGAGCTACGAGCAGTACTTC; CDR3: CASSQGAGQGSYEQYF
D: .; V: TRBV18; size: few; J: TRBJ2-5; DNA: TGTGCCAGCTCACGGACAGATCAAGAGACCCAGTACTTC; CDR3: CASSRTDQETQYF
D: .; V: TRBV30; size: .; J: TRBJ2-6; DNA: TGTGCCTGGAGTACCCGGGCCAGGGGACCCTCCCTCGACAACGGCCTGACTTTC; CDR3: CAWSTRARGPSLDNGLTF
D: TRBD1; V: TRBV6-5; size: .; J: TRBJ2-5; DNA: TGTGCCAGCAGTAGGACAGGGTCTCTCGAGACCCAGTACTTC; CDR3: CASSRTGSLETQYF
D: TRBD1; V: TRBV29-1; size: .; J: TRBJ2-1; DNA: TGCAGCGCTACGACAGGGTACTCCTACAATGAGCAGTTCTTC; CDR3: CSATTGYSYNEQFF
D: TRBD2; V: TRBV9; size: few; J: TRBJ2-5; DNA: TGTGCCAGCAGCGTAGATGCGGGGGGCCCCCAGTACTTC; CDR3: CASSVDAGGPQYF
D: .; V: TRBV5-6; size: .; J: TRBJ1-6; DNA: TGTGCCAGCAGCTTGGACAGAACCAATTCACCCCTCCACTTT; CDR3: CASSLDRTNSPLHF